Listed below are T cell receptor beta chains from one sample, sequenced in a study of blood T cells in healthy people across ages. TCRdb redid the calling of the 5' RACE reads with MiXCR, one entry per CDR3 protein. The data show some 1.5 million distinct CDR3 sequences, roughly 27% seen once. Sequencing input: blood. The receptors come from a woman aged 30 to 39 in good health. The CDR3 runs from the conserved cysteine through the conserved F or W. The order of the fields is D gene, V gene, J gene, clone size, CDR3 protein, CDR3 DNA. The D gene is left open where the match is weak. Only some rows state a clone size, as once, few, many or a class for expanded clones.

D: .
V: TRBV20-1
J: TRBJ1-4
size: .
CDR3: CSAEDPVGEKLFF
DNA: TGCAGTGCTGAGGACCCTGTGGGTGAAAAACTGTTTTTT

D: TRBD1
V: TRBV25-1
J: TRBJ2-1
size: .
CDR3: CASSDDRVNSYEQFF
DNA: TGTGCCAGCAGTGACGACAGGGTCAACTCCTACGAGCAGTTCTTC

D: .
V: TRBV12-3/TRBV12-4
J: TRBJ2-3
size: few
CDR3: CASSWIASTDTQYF
DNA: TGTGCCAGCAGTTGGATAGCTAGCACAGATACGCAGTATTTT

D: .
V: TRBV11-2
J: TRBJ2-3
size: .
CDR3: CASSLIFPGTDTQYF
DNA: TGTGCCAGCAGCTTAATCTTTCCAGGCACAGATACGCAGTATTTT

D: TRBD2
V: TRBV12-3/TRBV12-4
J: TRBJ2-3
size: .
CDR3: CAGRMTSGATDTQYF
DNA: TGTGCCGGCAGGATGACTAGCGGCGCCACAGATACGCAGTATTTT

D: TRBD1
V: TRBV4-3
J: TRBJ2-5
size: many
CDR3: CASSQSNRGQETQYF
DNA: TGCGCCAGCAGCCAATCTAACAGGGGTCAAGAGACCCAGTACTTC

D: TRBD2
V: TRBV5-5
J: TRBJ2-1
size: few
CDR3: CASSTTAGSWDEQFF
DNA: TGTGCCAGCAGTACGACAGCGGGATCCTGGGATGAGCAGTTCTTC

D: TRBD2
V: TRBV12-3/TRBV12-4
J: TRBJ2-1
size: .
CDR3: CASSPPRGGRGDEQFF
DNA: TGTGCCAGCAGTCCCCCAAGGGGCGGGAGGGGGGATGAGCAGTTCTTC

D: .
V: TRBV7-2
J: TRBJ2-6
size: many
CDR3: CASSRERGRSTGANVLTF
DNA: TGTGCCAGCAGCCGAGAGAGGGGCAGGTCAACTGGGGCCAACGTCCTGACTTTC

D: TRBD2
V: TRBV5-1
J: TRBJ2-7
size: few
CDR3: CASSLEAGGHEEQYF
DNA: TGCGCCAGCAGCTTGGAGGCGGGGGGGCACGAAGAGCAGTACTTC

D: .
V: TRBV12-3/TRBV12-4
J: TRBJ2-3
size: .
CDR3: CASSSPEHLKDTQYF
DNA: TGTGCCAGCAGTTCGCCGGAGCACCTTAAAGATACGCAGTATTTT

D: TRBD2
V: TRBV7-6
J: TRBJ2-4
size: few
CDR3: CASSATSGFYNEQYF
DNA: TGTGCCAGCAGCGCCACTAGCGGGTTCTACAATGAGCAGTACTTC

D: TRBD2
V: TRBV10-2
J: TRBJ2-7
size: few
CDR3: CASSDRAGRSYEQYF
DNA: TGCGCCAGCAGTGACAGAGCGGGACGCTCCTACGAGCAGTACTTC

D: TRBD2
V: TRBV20-1
J: TRBJ2-7
size: .
CDR3: CSARAGLGLAGGRRPGEQYF
DNA: TGCAGTGCTAGAGCGGGCCTGGGACTAGCGGGAGGACGCCGGCCAGGCGAGCAGTACTTC

D: .
V: TRBV20-1
J: TRBJ2-5
size: many
CDR3: CSARPTSYQETQYF
DNA: TGCAGTGCTAGACCGACATCGTACCAAGAGACCCAGTACTTC

D: TRBD1
V: TRBV28
J: TRBJ1-4
size: .
CDR3: CASSQTGAPFEKLFF
DNA: TGTGCCAGCAGTCAGACAGGGGCCCCCTTCGAAAAACTGTTTTTT

D: .
V: TRBV5-1
J: TRBJ2-5
size: .
CDR3: CASSLEGPPGETQYF
DNA: TGCGCCAGCAGCTTGGAAGGACCCCCGGGGGAGACCCAGTACTTC

D: TRBD1
V: TRBV5-1
J: TRBJ2-1
size: few
CDR3: CASGGGQGPSNEQFF
DNA: TGCGCCAGCGGCGGGGGACAGGGGCCTTCCAATGAGCAGTTCTTC

D: .
V: TRBV29-1
J: TRBJ2-1
size: many
CDR3: CSVSTGQGEQFF
DNA: TGCAGCGTTAGTACAGGGCAGGGGGAGCAGTTCTTC

D: .
V: TRBV28
J: TRBJ2-5
size: .
CDR3: CASRPPTGDETQYF
DNA: TGTGCCAGCAGGCCCCCGACAGGAGACGAGACCCAGTACTTC

D: TRBD1
V: TRBV5-5
J: TRBJ2-7
size: .
CDR3: CASSWGTASYEQYF
DNA: TGTGCCAGCAGCTGGGGGACAGCATCCTACGAGCAGTACTTC

D: TRBD1
V: TRBV6-2/TRBV6-3
J: TRBJ1-5
size: .
CDR3: CASSYPGQGAEPQHF
DNA: TGTGCCAGCAGTTATCCCGGACAGGGAGCCGAGCCCCAGCATTTT

D: .
V: TRBV7-6
J: TRBJ2-6
size: many
CDR3: CASSLVGLGANVLTF
DNA: TGTGCCAGCAGCTTAGTCGGACTTGGGGCCAACGTCCTGACTTTC

D: TRBD1
V: TRBV20-1
J: TRBJ1-3
size: few
CDR3: CSADQGGEGNTIYF
DNA: TGCAGTGCTGACCAAGGGGGCGAAGGAAACACCATATATTTT

D: .
V: TRBV5-1
J: TRBJ2-3
size: .
CDR3: CASSLERGSITDTQYF
DNA: TGCGCCAGCAGCTTGGAAAGGGGGAGCATCACAGATACGCAGTATTTT

D: .
V: TRBV24-1
J: TRBJ2-5
size: many
CDR3: CATSSGSETQYF
DNA: TGTGCCACCAGTAGCGGGTCTGAGACCCAGTACTTC